The 22 T cell receptor beta chains below come from one sample, sequenced in a study of cytotoxic CD8 clonotypes in ibrutinib-treated CLL. Produced via immunoSEQ multiplex PCR; TCRdb's table is partial and in-frame only. Of about 57,000 clones listed, around 55% are singletons. Sequencing used PBMCs, obtained after 24 months of ibrutinib treatment. Every receptor here comes from a human donor with chronic lymphocytic leukemia.

This clone was counted only a few times. The V gene is TRBV5-1, the J gene TRBJ2-2; no reliable D call. Germline V gene lookup returns CDR1 SGHRS and CDR2 YFSETQ. Deletions cut 0 bases from V and 4 bases from J, with 7 bases between. This CDR3 has 14 amino acids. CDR3 region: CASSLVRSTGELFF. The CDR3 nucleotides read TGCGCCAGCAGCTTGGTACGTTCCACCGGGGAGCTGTTTTTT.

The chain links TRBV7-2 to TRBJ1-2; a weak D match, TRBD1 (5 bases). The CDR3 sequence is 14 residues long. Germline V lookup: CDR1 SGHTA, CDR2 FQGNSA. Trimming shortened V by 5 bases and J by 1 base, and 11 bases separated the two germline ends. The CDR3 sequence: CASSAGFFNYGYTF. The CDR3 DNA follows: TGTGCCAGCAGCGCAGGGTTTTTTAACTATGGCTACACCTTC. The full variable domain, completed using reference TRBV7-2 and TRBJ1-2, is GAGVSQSPSNKVTEKGKDVELRCDPISGHTALYWYRQSLGQGLEFLIYFQGNSAPDKSGLPSDRFSAERTGGSVSTLTIQRTQQEDSAVYLCASSAGFFNYGYTFGSGTRLTVV.

This clone was detected only a few times. The V gene is TRBV5-1, the J gene TRBJ2-1; 9 positions agree with TRBD2. Germline V gene sequence: CDR1 SGHRS, CDR2 YFSETQ. V was clipped by 4 bases and J by 7 bases; unmatched bases: 9. The CDR3 has 15 residues. The CDR3 loop reads CASSANSGGGNEQFF. The CDR3 DNA sequence: TGCGCCAGCAGCGCAAATAGCGGGGGAGGGAATGAGCAGTTCTTC.

This sequence joins TRBV5-4 and TRBJ2-5; D is perhaps TRBD1 (6 bases). This CDR3 spans 15 amino acids. Germline V gene lookup returns CDR1 SGHNT and CDR2 YYREEE (reference sequence). Trimming took off 1 base at V and 2 bases at J, with 12 bases between the two ends. CDR3 in DNA: TGTGCCAGCAGCTTGCTAGGGGGAGTACAAGAGACCCAGTACTTC. Translated, it gives CASSLLGGVQETQYF.

This clone was detected only a few times. The V gene is TRBV9, the J gene TRBJ2-2; D not resolved. Germline CDR1 is SGDLS and CDR2 is YYNGEE. This CDR3 contains 14 residues. Trimming left V 0 bases short and J 2 bases short, with 5 bases between. CDR3 nucleotide sequence: TGTGCCAGCAGCGTAGCGTCCAACACCGGGGAGCTGTTTTTT. Protein sequence: CASSVASNTGELFF.

The V and J genes are TRBV2 and TRBJ1-5, with D perhaps matching TRBD1 (6 bases). CDR1 is SNHLY and CDR2 is FYNNEI in the germline V gene. CDR3 length: 15 residues. Between the trimmed V and J ends, which lost 6 bases and 0 bases, there was a span of 12 bases. CDR3 in amino acids: CASREQGYSNQPQHF. The CDR3 region has the DNA TGTGCCAGCAGAGAACAGGGTTATAGCAATCAGCCCCAGCATTTT.

The chain uses TRBV7-2 and TRBJ2-5; D possibly corresponds to TRBD2 (6 bases). The CDR3 consists of 14 residues. Germline V gives CDR1 SGHTA, CDR2 FQGNSA. V lost 5 bases, J lost 9 bases, and 19 bases lay in between. The CDR3 sequence: CASSPGLGQLAQYF. The CDR3 region has the DNA TGTGCCAGCAGCCCGGGACTTGGGCAGCTGGCCCAGTACTTC.

CDR3 nucleotide sequence: TGTGCCAGCAGCTTAAATGGGGATCAGCCCCAGCATTTT. It translates to CASSLNGDQPQHF. V gene TRBV11-2 combines with J gene TRBJ1-5; D gene unclear. Germline V gene sequence: CDR1 SGHAT, CDR2 FQNNGV. The CDR3 covers 13 residues. Between the trimmed V and J ends, which lost 2 bases and 5 bases, there was a span of 7 bases.

This clone turned up a few times. The chain carries TRBV2 and TRBJ2-6, with D unresolved. CDR3 size: 14 residues. With 6 bases removed from V and 1 base from J, the gap between germline ends came to 7 bases. Looked up from germline, CDR1 is SNHLY and CDR2 is FYNNEI. CDR3 sequence (DNA): TGTGCCAGCAGAAGGGAATCTGGGGCCAACGTCCTGACTTTC. As protein: CASRRESGANVLTF.

This chain joins TRBV7-8 and TRBJ2-7; 8 bases line up with TRBD1. The V and J ends lost 5 bases and 0 bases, in that order; junction bases with no gene match: 6. The CDR3 extends over 15 amino acids. Germline assignment: CDR1 SGHVS and CDR2 FQNEAQ. CDR3 bases: TGTGCCAGCAGCCCGAGACAGGGGAGCTCCTACGAGCAGTACGTC. It yields the protein CASSPRQGSSYEQYV.

In its sample, this clone was seen many times. The chain uses TRBV4-1 and TRBJ1-2, with TRBD1 as a possible D gene (5 bases). Deletions cut 3 bases from V and 4 bases from J, with 18 bases between. This CDR3 spans 16 amino acids. Germline V gene sequence: CDR1 MGHRA, CDR2 YSYEKL. The CDR3 loop reads CASSHRTGPIPYGYTF. The DNA for the CDR3 is TGCGCCAGCAGCCATCGTACAGGCCCGATCCCCTATGGCTACACCTTC.

The table lists this clone with a few counts. The chain carries TRBV4-2 and TRBJ2-7; 10 bases fit TRBD1. The CDR3 consists of 16 residues. The ends lost 1 base at V and 1 base at J; junction bases unmatched: 4. The germline gives CDR1 LGHNA, CDR2 YNFKEQ. CDR3 amino acids: CASSQVGQGVSYEQYF. The CDR3 bases are TGTGCCAGCAGCCAAGTTGGACAGGGGGTTTCCTACGAGCAGTACTTC.

The chain uses TRBV5-1 and TRBJ2-5; possible D gene TRBD1, 6 bases. CDR1 is SGHRS and CDR2 is YFSETQ in the germline V gene. The CDR3 has 16 residues. V was trimmed by 2 bases and J by 0 bases, leaving 14 bases between them. The CDR3 nucleotides are TGCGCCAGCAGCTTCAGGAGACAGGAGTACCAAGAGACCCAGTACTTC. Translated, it gives CASSFRRQEYQETQYF.

This CDR3 is CASSLVGSLQETQYF. The CDR3 nucleotides are TGTGCCAGCAGCTTAGTAGGCAGCCTCCAAGAGACCCAGTACTTC. The chain employs TRBV11-2 and TRBJ2-5, with no clear D. Trimming removed 1 base from V and 1 base from J, with 10 bases in between. The CDR3 extends over 15 amino acids. The germline V gene encodes CDR1 SGHAT and CDR2 FQNNGV.

This clone was seen ten or more times. CDR3 sequence (DNA): TGTGCCAGCAGCTTAATAGGGCCAGATACGCAGTATTTT. Its protein product is CASSLIGPDTQYF. The chain employs TRBV7-2 and TRBJ2-3; D uncertain. The CDR3 is 13 residues long. Germline CDR1 and CDR2: SGHTA and FQGNSA. Trimming stripped 2 bases from V and 4 bases from J, with 7 bases between.

The CDR3 spells CASSPFNTEAFF. In DNA form, the CDR3 reads TGTGCCAGCAGCCCCTTTAACACTGAAGCTTTCTTT. The chain employs TRBV5-6 and TRBJ1-1; D is unclear. Per the germline V gene, CDR1 is SGHDT and CDR2 is YYEEEE. V was clipped by 4 bases and J by 2 bases, with 6 bases between them. CDR3 length: 12 residues.

This clone was picked up a small number of times. The genes are TRBV7-9 and TRBJ2-1; no reliable D call. Per the germline V gene, CDR1 is SEHNR and CDR2 is FQNEAQ (reference sequence). The germline V and J ends were trimmed by 5 bases and 4 bases, with 18 bases remaining between them. This CDR3 is 16 amino acids long. CDR3 protein: CASSPTTSPRYNEQFF. The DNA of the CDR3 is TGTGCCAGCAGCCCGACCACCTCCCCCCGTTACAATGAGCAGTTCTTC.

This clone was recorded many times. This chain uses TRBV19 with TRBJ1-2; TRBD1 is a possible D gene (5 bases). CDR1 and CDR2 from the germline V gene are LNHDA and SQIVND (reference sequence). Trimming took 6 bases from V and 4 from J, leaving 21 bases between them. The CDR3 sequence is 16 residues long. The CDR3: CASSSRGAGDIYGYTF. In DNA form, the CDR3 reads TGTGCCAGTAGCTCACGTGGGGCAGGAGATATCTATGGCTACACCTTC.

The chain employs TRBV28 and TRBJ2-3; D is unclear. Trimming took 1 base from V and 2 from J, leaving 4 bases between them. Germline CDR1 reads MDHEN; CDR2 reads SYDVKM. There are 13 residues in the CDR3. DNA of the CDR3: TGTGCCAGCAGTTTATATAACACAGATACGCAGTATTTT. This codes for CASSLYNTDTQYF.

The chain recombines TRBV6-5 with TRBJ1-1; D uncertain. Trimming took 5 bases from V and 2 from J, leaving 3 bases between them. Per the germline V gene, CDR1 is MNHEY and CDR2 is SVGAGI. This CDR3 is built from 11 residues. The CDR3, as DNA: TGTGCCAGCAGTCGTAACACTGAAGCTTTCTTT. Translation gives CASSRNTEAFF.

This clone has at least ten counts. The CDR3 DNA reads TGTGCCAGCAGCCCACTTCAAGAGACCCAGTACTTC. Encoded protein: CASSPLQETQYF. The gene calls are TRBV11-2 and TRBJ2-5; D is unresolved. With 5 bases removed from V and 2 bases from J, the gap between germline ends came to 6 bases. This CDR3 has 12 residues. Germline CDR1 reads SGHAT; CDR2 reads FQNNGV.

DNA of the CDR3: TGCGCCAGCAGCCAAATCGGACCGGGGCGAAACATTCAGTACTTC. It yields the protein CASSQIGPGRNIQYF. The rearrangement uses TRBV4-1 and TRBJ2-4, with D perhaps TRBD1 or TRBD2 (5 bases each). V shed 2 bases and J shed 6 bases, with 14 bases lying between them. In germline, CDR1 is MGHRA, CDR2 YSYEKL. The length of the CDR3 is 15 residues.